This entry lists 2 T cell receptor beta chains sequenced from one sample in a study of cytomegalovirus exposure and HLA in healthy donors. Using immunoSEQ multiplex PCR, the repertoire was profiled, and TCRdb retains in-frame clones only, with some absent. The table has tens of thousands of clones, about 97% seen once. Sequences were obtained from PBMCs. These receptors all stem from a woman under 30 in good health and CMV-seropositive.

Here the CDR3 reads CASSQRLAYNEQFF. The CDR3 coding sequence is TGTGCCAGTAGTCAGAGACTAGCCTACAATGAGCAGTTCTTC. The rearrangement uses TRBV19 and TRBJ2-1; possible D gene TRBD2, 6 bases. This CDR3 spans 14 amino acids. CDR1 LNHDA and CDR2 SQIVND come from the germline V gene (reference sequence). V was clipped by 5 bases and J by 2 bases, with 10 bases between them.

The chain joins TRBV10-3 to TRBJ2-2; 7 positions match TRBD2. CDR3 length: 15 amino acids. The V segment lost 0 bases and the J segment 4 bases; nucleotides outside the gene matches: 2. Germline lookup yields CDR1 ENHRY and CDR2 SYGVKD. CDR3 bases: TGTGCCATCAGTGAGTCAAGCGGGACCACCGGGGAGCTGTTTTTT. Its protein is CAISESSGTTGELFF.